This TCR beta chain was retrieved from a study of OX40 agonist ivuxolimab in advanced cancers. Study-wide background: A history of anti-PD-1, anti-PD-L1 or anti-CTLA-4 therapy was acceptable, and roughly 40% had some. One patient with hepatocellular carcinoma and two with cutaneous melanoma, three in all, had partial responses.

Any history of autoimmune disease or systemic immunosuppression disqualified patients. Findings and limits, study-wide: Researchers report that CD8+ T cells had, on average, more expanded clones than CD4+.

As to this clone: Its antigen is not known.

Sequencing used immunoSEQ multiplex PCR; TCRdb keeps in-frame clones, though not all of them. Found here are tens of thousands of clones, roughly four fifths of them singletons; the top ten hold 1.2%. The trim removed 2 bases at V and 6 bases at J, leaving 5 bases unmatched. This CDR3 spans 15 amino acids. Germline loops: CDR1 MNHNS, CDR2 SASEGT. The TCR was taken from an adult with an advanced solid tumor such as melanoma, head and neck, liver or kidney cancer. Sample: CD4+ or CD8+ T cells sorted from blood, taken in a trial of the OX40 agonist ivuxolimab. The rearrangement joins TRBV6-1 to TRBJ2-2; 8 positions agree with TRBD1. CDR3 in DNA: TGTGCCAGCAGTGAAACGGACAGGGCCTCCGGGGAGCTGTTTTTT. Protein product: CASSETDRASGELFF.